These T cell receptor beta chains were read from a single sample in a study of T cells in Graves' hyperthyroidism and ophthalmopathy. Each CDR3 protein is one row after TCRdb ran MiXCR on the multiplex PCR reads. This table has 600,000 to 650,000 distinct CDR3 sequences, about a fifth appearing once. The sample was blood. These receptors originate from a man aged 25 to 45 with Graves' ophthalmopathy. Each CDR3 is given with its conserved first and last residue. D genes are given only for firm matches. Clone size is given for some rows only: seen once, a few or many times, or a class if the clone is expanded.

j_call | d_call | clone_size | v_call | cdr3_nt | cdr3_aa
TRBJ1-1 | NA | few | TRBV6-1 | TGTGCCAGCAGTGAAAGGGACAAGGGAACTGAAGCTTTCTTT | CASSERDKGTEAFF
TRBJ2-7 | TRBD2 | few | TRBV29-1 | TGCAGCGTTGACGGGACTAGCGGGAGTGACGAGCAGTACTTC | CSVDGTSGSDEQYF
TRBJ2-5 | TRBD2 | many | TRBV6-1 | TGTGCCAGCAGCCCTTCTAGCGGGAGGGCCTGGGAGACCCAGTACTTC | CASSPSSGRAWETQYF
TRBJ1-1 | NA | many | TRBV28 | TGTGCCAGCAGTTTGGGGGCCCCCGAAGCTTTCTTT | CASSLGAPEAFF
TRBJ2-7 | NA | many | TRBV18 | TGTGCCAGCTCACCGAGGCAGGGCAACGAGCAGTACTTC | CASSPRQGNEQYF
TRBJ1-2 | NA | many | TRBV30 | TGTGCCTGGAGTGTAGGACCGACACCGAAGGGCTACACCTTC | CAWSVGPTPKGYTF
TRBJ2-3 | TRBD1 | few | TRBV5-8 | TGTGCCAGCAGCCAGACAGGGGACGGCACAGATACGCAGTATTTT | CASSQTGDGTDTQYF
TRBJ1-2 | NA | NA | TRBV6-5 | TGTGCCAGCAGTTACGGGGGGCGCAATGGCTACACCTTC | CASSYGGRNGYTF
TRBJ1-3 | NA | few | TRBV6-1 | TGTGCCAGCAGTGAAATCGGAAACACCATATATTTT | CASSEIGNTIYF
TRBJ2-7 | NA | many | TRBV5-1 | TGCGCCAGCAGCTCCCGGGACGGCTACTACGAGCAGTACTTC | CASSSRDGYYEQYF
TRBJ2-1 | TRBD2 | NA | TRBV7-9 | TGTGCCAGCAGCCCTGCTAGCGGGAGTTGGGGTGAGCAGTTCTTC | CASSPASGSWGEQFF
TRBJ2-5 | NA | NA | TRBV28 | TGTGCCAGCAGTTTATTTCGGGGGCGACAAGAGACCCAGTACTTC | CASSLFRGRQETQYF
TRBJ2-1 | NA | NA | TRBV20-1 | TGCAGTGCTAGAAAGAAGAGGGGACCTACCTACAATGAGCAGTTCTTC | CSARKKRGPTYNEQFF
TRBJ2-4 | NA | many | TRBV30 | TGTGCCTGGAGTGTACCTCTCCGGGGGGCAGGAAACATTCAGTACTTC | CAWSVPLRGAGNIQYF
TRBJ2-2 | TRBD1 | NA | TRBV12-3/TRBV12-4 | TGTGCCAGCAGTCGGGACAGGTGGGGTGAAAAGACCGGGGAGCTGTTTTTT | CASSRDRWGEKTGELFF
TRBJ1-1 | TRBD1 | many | TRBV28 | TGTGCCAGCACCCCGACAGGGATGAACACTGAAGCTTTCTTT | CASTPTGMNTEAFF
TRBJ2-1 | TRBD1 | NA | TRBV29-1 | TGCAGCGTCACCGGGACAGGCTTTGGTGAGCAGTTCTTC | CSVTGTGFGEQFF
TRBJ2-7 | TRBD1 | few | TRBV27 | TGTGCCAGCAGTTCGGGACAGCTCTCCTACGAGCAGTACTTC | CASSSGQLSYEQYF
TRBJ2-3 | NA | many | TRBV28 | TGTGCCAGCAGTTTAGTGGGCCAAACGTTAGCAGATACGCAGTATTTT | CASSLVGQTLADTQYF
TRBJ1-1 | TRBD1 | NA | TRBV10-1 | TGCGCCATGATCAGGGGGCATCTCTCAAAGAACACTGAAGCTTTCTTT | CAMIRGHLSKNTEAFF
TRBJ1-5 | NA | few | TRBV27 | TGTGCCAGCAGTTTATCGTCAGGGCACCAGCCCCAGCATTTT | CASSLSSGHQPQHF
TRBJ2-5 | TRBD2 | NA | TRBV7-9 | TGTGCCAGCAGCTCACCTAGCGGGAGTAAAGAGACCCAGTACTTC | CASSSPSGSKETQYF
TRBJ1-5 | NA | once | TRBV19 | TGTGCCAGTACACCCTACAGTAATCAGCCCCAGCATTTT | CASTPYSNQPQHF
TRBJ1-1 | NA | NA | TRBV10-3 | TGTGCCATCAGTGAGGTGAGTTACACTGAAGCTTTCTTT | CAISEVSYTEAFF
TRBJ2-1 | NA | few | TRBV12-3/TRBV12-4 | TGTGCCAGCAGTTTACAGGGGATGGTGACAAATGAGCAGTTCTTC | CASSLQGMVTNEQFF
TRBJ2-1 | TRBD2 | NA | TRBV11-2 | TGTGCCAGCAGTCCTACTAGCGGGAGGAACAATGAGCAGTTCTTC | CASSPTSGRNNEQFF
TRBJ2-7 | NA | once | TRBV7-9 | TGTGCCAGCAGCCCGGACATCTTTAACGAGCAGTACTTC | CASSPDIFNEQYF
TRBJ2-1 | NA | many | TRBV5-1 | TGCGCCAGCAGCTTATCGGATGAGCAGTTCTTC | CASSLSDEQFF
TRBJ1-3 | NA | few | TRBV30 | TGTGCCTGGGCATACGACCCCCGCTCTGGAAACACCATATATTTT | CAWAYDPRSGNTIYF
TRBJ2-1 | TRBD2 | many | TRBV13 | TGTGCCAGCAGCCGAGGACTAGCGGGAGGGCGGGGCGAGCAGTTCTTC | CASSRGLAGGRGEQFF
TRBJ2-7 | TRBD2 | few | TRBV20-1 | TGCAGTGCTAGAAAGCGGGAGAGCTACGAGCAGTACTTC | CSARKRESYEQYF
TRBJ2-2 | TRBD1 | few | TRBV2 | TGTGCCAGCAGTGAACGGGGACAGGGAATCGGCACCGGGGAGCTGTTTTTT | CASSERGQGIGTGELFF
TRBJ2-5 | NA | many | TRBV2 | TGTGCCAGCACTGGTAACCACCAAGAGACCCAGTACTTC | CASTGNHQETQYF
TRBJ1-4 | TRBD1 | NA | TRBV3-1 | TGTGCCAGCAGCCAAGGGGACAGGCGAACTAATGAAAAACTGTTTTTT | CASSQGDRRTNEKLFF
TRBJ2-2 | NA | NA | TRBV20-1 | TGCAGTGCTCGCGGGGCACTCACCGGGGAGCTGTTTTTT | CSARGALTGELFF
TRBJ2-1 | NA | NA | TRBV14 | TGTGCCAGCAGCCAAGATCGGGCAGTGCGGAATGAGCAGTTCTTC | CASSQDRAVRNEQFF
TRBJ1-2 | NA | few | TRBV7-9 | TGTGCCAGCAGCTTAGCGAAGGTAACAGGGCTCAATGTCGACTATGGCTATACCTTC | CASSLAKVTGLNVDYGYTF
TRBJ2-2 | TRBD1 | few | TRBV7-9 | TGTGCCAGCAGCACCCGGGACAGTTCCACCGGGGAGCTGTTTTTT | CASSTRDSSTGELFF
TRBJ1-1 | NA | many | TRBV11-2 | TGTGCCAGCAGCGCCCAGCCCAACTCTGAAGCTTTCTTT | CASSAQPNSEAFF
TRBJ2-3 | NA | many | TRBV12-3/TRBV12-4 | TGTGCCAGCAGTCCGACCATCTTAGATACGCAGTATTTT | CASSPTILDTQYF
TRBJ2-1 | TRBD1 | few | TRBV28 | TGTGCCAGCAGTACTTACAGGGGGAGCTCCTACAATGAGCAGTTCTTC | CASSTYRGSSYNEQFF
TRBJ2-7 | NA | few | TRBV4-2 | TGTGCCAGCAGCCCCCGAATGGACGAGCAGTACTTC | CASSPRMDEQYF
TRBJ1-5 | NA | many | TRBV3-1 | TGTGCCAGCAGCCAAGGAGGGGATCAGCCCCAGCATTTT | CASSQGGDQPQHF
TRBJ1-5 | NA | many | TRBV20-1 | TGCAGTGCTAGGGCCTTCGAAGCCTCGAGCAATCAGCCCCAGCATTTT | CSARAFEASSNQPQHF
TRBJ2-7 | NA | many | TRBV6-1 | TGTGCCAGCAGTCAAATCCCCTCCTACGAGCAGTACTTC | CASSQIPSYEQYF
TRBJ2-2 | TRBD1 | many | TRBV3-1 | TGTGCCAGCAGCCGAACAGGGGGTGGCACCGGGGAGCTGTTTTTT | CASSRTGGGTGELFF